This T cell receptor (beta chain) emerged from a study of Ad26.COV2.S vaccination and SARS-CoV-2 variants. Only in-frame clones appear in the TCRdb table, and some are missing; sequencing was by immunoSEQ multiplex PCR. The sample consists of under 400,000 clones, around 90% of them appearing once. Trimming removed 5 bases from V and 4 bases from J, with 9 bases in between. The CDR3 extends over 13 amino acids. This sample's treatment: around 19 received Ad26.COV2.S at low or high dose, single or two shots; roughly 5 received placebo; per-sample allocation not given. Day 63 after the first vaccine or placebo injection was the time point for sampling.

The source material was peripheral blood, sampled in a trial of Ad26.COV2.S vaccine versus placebo. This chain joins TRBV12-3 or TRBV12-4 and TRBJ1-3; D might be TRBD1 (5 bases). This TCR was recovered from a person between 18 and 59 years old who received the Ad26.COV2.S COVID-19 vaccine or a placebo. The CDR3 sequence is CASSPGRGNTIYF. CDR3 nucleotides: TGTGCCAGCAGTCCGGGACGGGGAAACACCATATATTTT.